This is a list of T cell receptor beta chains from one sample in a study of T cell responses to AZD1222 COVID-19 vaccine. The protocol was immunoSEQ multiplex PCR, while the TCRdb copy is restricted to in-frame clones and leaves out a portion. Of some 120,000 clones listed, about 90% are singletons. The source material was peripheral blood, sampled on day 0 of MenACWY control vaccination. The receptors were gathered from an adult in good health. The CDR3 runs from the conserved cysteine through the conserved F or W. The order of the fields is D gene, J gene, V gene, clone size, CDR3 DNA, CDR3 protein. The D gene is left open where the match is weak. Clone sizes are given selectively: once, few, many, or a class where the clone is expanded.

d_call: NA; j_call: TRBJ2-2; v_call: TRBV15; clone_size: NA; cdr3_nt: TGTGCCACCAGCAGAGATCTCCGACTACACACCGGGGAGCTGTTTTTT; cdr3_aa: CATSRDLRLHTGELFF
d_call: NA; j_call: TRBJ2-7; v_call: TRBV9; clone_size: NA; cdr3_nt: TGTGCCAGCAGCCCAGGAGGGTACGAGCAGTACTTC; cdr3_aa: CASSPGGYEQYF
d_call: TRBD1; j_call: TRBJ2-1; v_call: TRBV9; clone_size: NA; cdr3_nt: TGTGCCAGCAGCGTAGTCCAGGGGGCTAGGATAAGGTTGAATGAGCAGTTCTTC; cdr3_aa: CASSVVQGARIRLNEQFF
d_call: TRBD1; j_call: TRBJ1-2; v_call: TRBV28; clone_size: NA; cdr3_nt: TGTGCCAGCAGTAGTGGACAGGCGACCTATGGCTACACCTTC; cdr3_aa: CASSSGQATYGYTF
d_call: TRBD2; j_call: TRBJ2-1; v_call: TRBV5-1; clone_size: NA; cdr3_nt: TGCGCCAGCAGCCCGCTAGCGGGAGACTACAATGAGCAGTTCTTC; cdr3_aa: CASSPLAGDYNEQFF
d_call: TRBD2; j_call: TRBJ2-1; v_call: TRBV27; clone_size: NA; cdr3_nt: TGTGCCAGCAGTCCAATTCCTAGCGGGAGGTACAATGAGCAGTTCTTC; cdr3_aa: CASSPIPSGRYNEQFF
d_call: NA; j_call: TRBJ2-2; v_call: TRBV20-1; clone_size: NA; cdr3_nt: TGCAGTGCTAGTCTCCCAACCGGGGAGCTGTTTTTT; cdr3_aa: CSASLPTGELFF
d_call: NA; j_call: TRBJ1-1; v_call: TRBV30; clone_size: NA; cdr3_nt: TGTGCCTGGACTCAGGGTGTAAGGACTGAAGCTTTCTTT; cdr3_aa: CAWTQGVRTEAFF
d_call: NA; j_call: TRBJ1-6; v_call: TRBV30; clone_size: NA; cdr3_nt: TGTGCCTGGAGTGACGGAGGACGGTGGAATTCACCCCTCCACTTT; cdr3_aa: CAWSDGGRWNSPLHF
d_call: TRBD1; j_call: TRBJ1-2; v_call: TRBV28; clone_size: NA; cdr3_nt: TGTGCCAGCAGTTACGGACAGGTCCTCTATGGCTACACCTTC; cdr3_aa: CASSYGQVLYGYTF
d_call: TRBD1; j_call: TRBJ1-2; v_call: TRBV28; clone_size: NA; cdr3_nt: TGTGCCAGCCGCCACCCCGGGACAGGGGGATGGAGCTATGGCTACACCTTC; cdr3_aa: CASRHPGTGGWSYGYTF
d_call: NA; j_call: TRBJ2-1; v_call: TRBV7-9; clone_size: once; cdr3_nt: TGTGCCAGCAGTCCGGGAGAACGGTACAATGAGCAGTTCTTC; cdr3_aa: CASSPGERYNEQFF
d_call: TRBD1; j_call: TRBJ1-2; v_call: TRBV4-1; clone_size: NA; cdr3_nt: TGCGCCAGCAGGCTAAGAGGGACAGGACCTAAGGGCTACACCTTC; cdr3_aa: CASRLRGTGPKGYTF
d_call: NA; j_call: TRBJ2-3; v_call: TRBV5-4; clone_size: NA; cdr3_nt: TGTGCCAGCAGCCTAGAATCCATGGGGACAGATACGCAGTATTTT; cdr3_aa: CASSLESMGTDTQYF
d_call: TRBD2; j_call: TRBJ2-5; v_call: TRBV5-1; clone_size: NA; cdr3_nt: TGCGCCAGCAGCGGTACTAGCGGGAGGGGAGAGACCCAGTACTTC; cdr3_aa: CASSGTSGRGETQYF
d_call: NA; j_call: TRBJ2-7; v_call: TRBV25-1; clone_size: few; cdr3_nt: TGTGCCAGCAGTGAATTCAACGAGCAGTACTTC; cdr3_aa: CASSEFNEQYF
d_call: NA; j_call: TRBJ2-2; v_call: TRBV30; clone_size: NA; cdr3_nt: TGTGCCTGGAGTGTAATCATGGGGGCCGGGGAGCTGTTTTTT; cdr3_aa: CAWSVIMGAGELFF
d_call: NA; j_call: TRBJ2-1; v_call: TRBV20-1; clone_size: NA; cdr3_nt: TGCAGTGCTAGTGGGGACACCGCTGGGGAGCAGTTCTTC; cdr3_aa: CSASGDTAGEQFF
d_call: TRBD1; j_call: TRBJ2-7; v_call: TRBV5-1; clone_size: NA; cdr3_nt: TGCGCCAGCGGCTCGACAGGGGGCAAGTACGAGCAGTACTTC; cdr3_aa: CASGSTGGKYEQYF
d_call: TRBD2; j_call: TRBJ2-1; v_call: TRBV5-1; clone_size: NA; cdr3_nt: TGCGCCAGCGCCCGGGGGGAGACGGACAATGAGCAGTTCTTC; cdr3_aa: CASARGETDNEQFF
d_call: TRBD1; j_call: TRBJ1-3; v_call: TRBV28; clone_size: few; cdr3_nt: TGTGCCAGCAGTTTAAGAGCCGGGACAGTAGAGTCCTCTGGAAACACCATATATTTT; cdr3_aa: CASSLRAGTVESSGNTIYF
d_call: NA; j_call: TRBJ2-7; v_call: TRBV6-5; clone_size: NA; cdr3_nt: TGTGCCAGCAGCTCTAGAGGGTACGAGCAGTACTTC; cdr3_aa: CASSSRGYEQYF
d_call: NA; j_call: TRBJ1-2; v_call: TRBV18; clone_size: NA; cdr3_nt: TGTGCCAGCTCACCAGGGGCAGATAACTATGGCTACACCTTC; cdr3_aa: CASSPGADNYGYTF
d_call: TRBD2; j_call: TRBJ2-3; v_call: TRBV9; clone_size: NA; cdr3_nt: TGTGCCAGCAGCGTAGGGGGCGGGAGATCAGATACGCAGTATTTT; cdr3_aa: CASSVGGGRSDTQYF
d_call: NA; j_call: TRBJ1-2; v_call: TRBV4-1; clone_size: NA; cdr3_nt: TGCGCCAGCAGCCAAGAGCTGGTGCCGAAATATGGCTACACCTTC; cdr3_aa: CASSQELVPKYGYTF
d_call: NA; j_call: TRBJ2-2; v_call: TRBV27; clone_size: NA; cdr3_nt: TGTGCCAGCAGTGCCCGGGGGGCGCTCACCGGGGAGCTGTTTTTT; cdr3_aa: CASSARGALTGELFF
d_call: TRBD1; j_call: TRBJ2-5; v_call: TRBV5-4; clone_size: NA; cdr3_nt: TGTGCCAGCAGCGCCAGGGGGCCAGAGACCCAGTACTTC; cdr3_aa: CASSARGPETQYF
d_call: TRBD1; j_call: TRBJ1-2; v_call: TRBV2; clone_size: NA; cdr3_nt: TGTGCCAGCAGTACGGCCGGGACAGGGAAAGGCTACACCTTC; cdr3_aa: CASSTAGTGKGYTF
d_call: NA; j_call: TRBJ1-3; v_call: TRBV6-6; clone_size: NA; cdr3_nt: TGTGCCAGCGGGCCCCCTGACTCTGGAAACACCATATATTTT; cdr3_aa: CASGPPDSGNTIYF
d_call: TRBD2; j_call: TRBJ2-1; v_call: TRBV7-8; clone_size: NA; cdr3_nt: TGTGCCAGCAGCCCCACTAGCGGGTCCTACAATGAGCAGTTCTTC; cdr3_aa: CASSPTSGSYNEQFF
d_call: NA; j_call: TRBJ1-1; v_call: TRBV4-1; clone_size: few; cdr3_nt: TGCGCCAGCAGCCAAGGAGGGCGGCCTGAAGCTTTCTTT; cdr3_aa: CASSQGGRPEAFF
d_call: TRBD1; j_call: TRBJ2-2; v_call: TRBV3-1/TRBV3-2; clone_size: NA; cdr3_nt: TGTGCCAGCAGCCCCTATGACAGGGGCAACACCGGGGAGCTGTTTTTT; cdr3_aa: CASSPYDRGNTGELFF
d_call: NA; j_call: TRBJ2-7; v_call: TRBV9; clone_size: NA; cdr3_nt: TGTGCCAGCAGCGTAGGGGCTACCACCGGCGAGCAGTACTTC; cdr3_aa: CASSVGATTGEQYF
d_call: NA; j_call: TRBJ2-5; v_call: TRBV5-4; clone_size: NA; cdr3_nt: TGTGCCAGCAGCTTAGGACGCCCGCCGGAGACCCAGTACTTC; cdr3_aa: CASSLGRPPETQYF
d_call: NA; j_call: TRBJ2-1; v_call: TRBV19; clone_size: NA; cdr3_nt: TGTGCCAGTACCGCAAGCTCCTACAATGAGCAGTTCTTC; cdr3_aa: CASTASSYNEQFF
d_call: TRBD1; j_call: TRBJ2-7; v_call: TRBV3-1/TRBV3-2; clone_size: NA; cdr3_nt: TGTGCCAGCAGCCTCCACAGGGGATACGAGCAGTACTTC; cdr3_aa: CASSLHRGYEQYF
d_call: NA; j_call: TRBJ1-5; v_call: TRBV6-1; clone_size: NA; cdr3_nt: TGTGCCAGCAGTGAAGTAATCGATCAGCCCCAGCATTTT; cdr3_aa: CASSEVIDQPQHF
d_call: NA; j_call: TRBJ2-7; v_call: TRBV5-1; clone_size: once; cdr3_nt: TGCGCCAGCAGCTTGGGACTGAGCTCCTACGAGCAGTACTTC; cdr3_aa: CASSLGLSSYEQYF
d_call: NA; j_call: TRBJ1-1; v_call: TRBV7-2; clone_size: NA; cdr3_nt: TGTGCCAGCAGCTTAGTGGCAGGAGGGTCTGAAGCTTTCTTT; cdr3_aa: CASSLVAGGSEAFF
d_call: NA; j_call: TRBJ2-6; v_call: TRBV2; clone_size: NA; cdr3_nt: TGTGCCAGCAGTCAGGGGTCTGGGGCCAACGTCCTGACTTTC; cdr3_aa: CASSQGSGANVLTF
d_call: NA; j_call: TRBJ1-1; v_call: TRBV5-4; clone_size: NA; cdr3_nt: TGTGCCAGCAGGTTATCCGGGACGTTGGGCACTGAAGCTTTCTTT; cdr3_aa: CASRLSGTLGTEAFF
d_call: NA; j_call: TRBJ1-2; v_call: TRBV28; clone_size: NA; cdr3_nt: TGTGCCAGCAGTCCCGGGACCGCACTTGTTCGTGGCTACACCTTC; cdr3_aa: CASSPGTALVRGYTF
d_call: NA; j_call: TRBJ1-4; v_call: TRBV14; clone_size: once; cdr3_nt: TGTGCCAGCAGCCAAGTACAGGGATGGGGAAAACTGTTTTTT; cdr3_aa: CASSQVQGWGKLFF
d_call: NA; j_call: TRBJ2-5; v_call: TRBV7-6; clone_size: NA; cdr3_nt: TGTGCCAGCAGCACCAGGAGTGGGGCGGAGACCCAGTACTTC; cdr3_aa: CASSTRSGAETQYF
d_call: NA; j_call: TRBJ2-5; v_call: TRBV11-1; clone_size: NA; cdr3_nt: TGTGCCAGCAGCGCGCACCCTGGGGTACAAGAGACCCAGTACTTC; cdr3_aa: CASSAHPGVQETQYF
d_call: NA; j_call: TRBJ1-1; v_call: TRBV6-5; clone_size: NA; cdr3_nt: TGTGCCAGCAGTTACTCGAACCGGGGGAAAACTGAAGCTTTCTTT; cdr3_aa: CASSYSNRGKTEAFF
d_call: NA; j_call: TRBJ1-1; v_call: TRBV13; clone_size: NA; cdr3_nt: TGTGCCAGCAGCTTAGCCGGACAGCTCACTGAAGCTTTCTTT; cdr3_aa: CASSLAGQLTEAFF